The 25 T cell receptor beta chains presented below share a single source sample, sequenced in a study of shared clonotypes between healthy human individuals. Data came from immunoSEQ multiplex PCR; TCRdb stores just in-frame clones and leaves some out. The data hold 550,000 to 600,000 clones, with just over 75% observed a single time. The sample was PBMCs. The receptor set was obtained from a woman in her thirties or forties in good health. Some clones in this sample may be carry-over from other donors' samples.

The rearrangement links TRBV10-3 to TRBJ2-3, with D unresolved. Trimming cost V 7 bases and J 4 bases, with 12 bases left between them. The CDR3 has 13 residues. Germline V gives CDR1 ENHRY, CDR2 SYGVKD. The CDR3 reads CAITNSVADTQYF. In nucleotides, the CDR3 is TGTGCCATCACCAACTCCGTGGCAGATACGCAGTATTTT.

The table lists this clone with a count of one. The J gene is TRBJ2-1, the V gene TRBV2, with D tentatively TRBD2 (5 bases). V lost 7 bases and J 14 bases, leaving 15 bases between the germline ends. Germline CDR1 and CDR2: SNHLY and FYNNEI. The CDR3 is 11 amino acids. The CDR3 region is CASMIWTYKFF. Written as DNA, the CDR3 is TGTGCCAGCATGATTTGGACTTATAAGTTCTTC.

J is TRBJ1-1 and V is TRBV11-2; possibly TRBD1 for D (5 bases). Germline assignment: CDR1 SGHAT and CDR2 FQNNGV. This CDR3 has 14 amino acids. V gave up 5 bases and J gave up 3 bases, with 13 bases separating them. The CDR3 region is CASSRRGGYTEAFF. For the CDR3, the DNA is TGTGCCAGCAGCCGCCGGGGGGGGTACACTGAAGCTTTCTTT.

The chain employs TRBV21-1 and TRBJ2-7; the table names TRBD2, a call not compared with the DNA. TRBV21-1 has pseudogene status. CDR3 length: 16 residues. In nucleotides, the CDR3 is TGTGCCAGCAGCAAATGGGCCCCGGGACTAGCACACGAGCAGTACTTC. Translation gives CASSKWAPGLAHEQYF.

This clone has more than one count but fewer than ten. The chain has TRBV29-1 and TRBJ1-2; D is ambiguous. Trimming took 4 bases from V and 4 from J, leaving 16 bases between them. CDR3 size: 14 residues. CDR1 SQVTM and CDR2 ANQGSEA come from the germline V gene. This CDR3 reads CSVVEGMESYGYTF. The CDR3 nucleotides are TGCAGCGTTGTTGAAGGGATGGAGAGCTATGGCTACACCTTC. Full variable domain (rest looked up from reference TRBV29-1 and TRBJ1-2): SAVISQKPSRDICQRGTSLTIQCQVDSQVTMMFWYRQQPGQSLTLIATANQGSEATYESGFVIDKFPISRPNLTFSTLTVSNMSPEDSSIYLCSVVEGMESYGYTFGSGTRLTVV.

The J gene is TRBJ2-5, the V gene TRBV18; 12 nucleotides line up with TRBD2. This CDR3 is 16 amino acids long. Germline CDR1 and CDR2: KGHSH and LQKENI. V shed 5 bases, J shed 4 bases, and the junction held 8 bases outside the gene matches. CDR3 in DNA: TGTGCCAGCTCAGAAACTAGCGGGGGGCCCAGAGAGACCCAGTACTTC. Residues: CASSETSGGPRETQYF.

The V call is TRBV7-3, the J call TRBJ2-3; no reliable D call. The CDR3 is 15 amino acids. V was trimmed by 3 bases and J by 0 bases, leaving 10 bases between them. Per the germline V gene, CDR1 is SGHTA and CDR2 is FQGTGA. The CDR3 sequence is CASSFNEASTDTQYF. CDR3 nucleotides: TGTGCCAGCAGCTTTAACGAGGCAAGCACAGATACGCAGTATTTT.

The rearrangement uses TRBV10-3 and TRBJ1-1; tentative D call: TRBD1 (6 bases). Trimming pared 6 bases from V and 1 base from J, leaving 9 bases between. The CDR3 consists of 13 residues. Germline V CDR1 and CDR2: ENHRY, SYGVKD. The CDR3 loop reads CAIRGDTNTEAFF. DNA of the CDR3: TGTGCCATCAGGGGGGACACGAACACTGAAGCTTTCTTT.

This clone was seen a handful of times. The sample contains more than one DNA sequence encoding this CDR3. The chain employs TRBV30 and TRBJ1-5, with TRBD1 as a possible D gene (6 bases). The CDR3 length is 13 residues. The ends were cut back, 5 bases at V and 1 base at J, with 9 bases in the middle. Germline loops: CDR1 GTSNPN, CDR2 SVGIG (reference sequence). The CDR3 DNA follows: TGTGCCTGGGGTGACAGGAGCAATCAGCCCCAGCATTTT. Translated, it gives CAWGDRSNQPQHF.

This clone was seen a few times. The chain combines TRBV5-1 with TRBJ2-5; 7 bases fit TRBD1. The germline V gene encodes CDR1 SGHRS and CDR2 YFSETQ. J gave up 3 bases and V 2 bases, and 1 base lay outside the gene matches. The CDR3 runs 13 residues. This CDR3 reads CASSFQGEETQYF. In DNA, the CDR3 is TGCGCCAGCAGCTTCCAGGGGGAAGAGACCCAGTACTTC.

This chain joins TRBV28 and TRBJ2-5; 10 bases fit TRBD2. The germline gives CDR1 MDHEN, CDR2 SYDVKM. The CDR3 runs 16 residues. The V and J ends lost 6 bases and 2 bases, in that order; junction bases with no gene match: 9. CDR3 DNA sequence: TGTGCCAGCAGCTCCACCCGACTAGCGGGTCAAGAGACCCAGTACTTC. Translation: CASSSTRLAGQETQYF.

A note on this clone: It differs at one base from a far larger clone, so likely a read error. The J gene is TRBJ1-5, the V gene TRBV18; TRBD1 might be the D (6 bases). V shed 0 bases and J shed 4 bases, with 7 bases lying between them. The CDR3 has 14 amino acids. The V gene's germline CDR1 is KGHSH and CDR2 LQKENI. For the CDR3, the DNA is TGTGCCAGCTCACCACCGGGGGCGAATCAGCCCCAGCATTTT. Amino acid sequence: CASSPPGANQPQHF.

The table lists this clone with a count of one. The same CDR3 can be traced to other DNA sequences in this sample. The chain couples TRBV5-1 to TRBJ2-7; D is possibly TRBD1 (6 bases). This CDR3 is 14 amino acids long. V lost 0 bases and J lost 1, with 8 bases in between. Germline V gives CDR1 SGHRS, CDR2 YFSETQ. CDR3 sequence: CASSLAGTSYEQYF. CDR3 nucleotides: TGCGCCAGCAGCTTGGCCGGGACATCCTACGAGCAGTACTTC.

The chain recombines TRBV28 with TRBJ2-7, with 8 bases lining up with TRBD2. The CDR3 is 14 residues long. Looked up from germline, CDR1 is MDHEN and CDR2 is SYDVKM. V dropped 7 bases and J dropped 7; count of bases not matched to a gene: 12. CDR3 in DNA: TGTGCCAGCAAGGAGGGCGGGAGGCTTAAAGAGCAGTACTTC. Translated: CASKEGGRLKEQYF. Together with reference TRBV28 and TRBJ2-7, the CDR3 gives the full variable domain: DVKVTQSSRYLVKRTGEKVFLECVQDMDHENMFWYRQDPGLGLRLIYFSYDVKMKEKGDIPEGYSVSREKKERFSLILESASTNQTSMYLCASKEGGRLKEQYFGPGTRLTVT.

V and J are TRBV6-5 and TRBJ2-1, with 7 bases lining up with TRBD2. The CDR3 consists of 15 residues. V shed 7 bases and J 5 bases; nucleotides not matched to a gene: 11. Per germline, CDR1 MNHEY and CDR2 SVGAGI. The CDR3 region has the DNA TGTGCCAGCAAGAGGAATGTAGCGGGTAACAATGAGCAGTTCTTC. Amino acid sequence: CASKRNVAGNNEQFF.

The chain combines TRBV2 with TRBJ1-3; D remains unclear. V lost 5 bases and J 0 bases, leaving 5 bases between the germline ends. CDR1 and CDR2 from the germline V gene are SNHLY and FYNNEI. The CDR3 is 13 residues long. CDR3 region: CASSFASGNTIYF. DNA of the CDR3: TGTGCCAGCAGTTTTGCCTCTGGAAACACCATATATTTT.

The rearrangement links TRBV28 to TRBJ1-5; D is perhaps TRBD1 (5 bases). This CDR3 has 15 amino acids. Trimming removed 0 bases from V and 6 bases from J, with 12 bases in between. Germline V gene sequence: CDR1 MDHEN, CDR2 SYDVKM. The CDR3 is CASSLWGQGGQPQHF. CDR3 DNA sequence: TGTGCCAGCAGTTTATGGGGGCAGGGCGGTCAGCCCCAGCATTTT. Using reference TRBV28 and TRBJ1-5 for the parts outside the CDR3, the full variable domain is DVKVTQSSRYLVKRTGEKVFLECVQDMDHENMFWYRQDPGLGLRLIYFSYDVKMKEKGDIPEGYSVSREKKERFSLILESASTNQTSMYLCASSLWGQGGQPQHFGDGTRLSIL.

The chain couples TRBV30 to TRBJ2-2, with D possibly called TRBD1 or TRBD2 (6 bases each). This CDR3 is 15 amino acids long. Germline V lookup: CDR1 GTSNPN, CDR2 SVGIG (reference sequence). Trimming cost V 0 bases and J 3 bases, with 11 bases left between them. CDR3 coding DNA: TGTGCCTGGAGTGTAACGGGGGCGGACACCGGGGAGCTGTTTTTT. Translated, it gives CAWSVTGADTGELFF. Using reference TRBV30 and TRBJ2-2 for the parts outside the CDR3, the full variable domain is SQTIHQWPATLVQPVGSPLSLECTVEGTSNPNLYWYRQAAGRGLQLLFYSVGIGQISSEVPQNLSASRPQDRQFILSSKKLLLSDSGFYLCAWSVTGADTGELFFGEGSRLTVL.

This clone was seen a few times. The gene calls are TRBV5-1 and TRBJ2-5; D is ambiguous. Germline V gene sequence: CDR1 SGHRS, CDR2 YFSETQ. This CDR3 has 12 residues. V dropped 0 bases and J dropped 0 bases, with 0 bases sitting between them. The CDR3 spells CASSLDQETQYF. The CDR3 coding sequence is TGCGCCAGCAGCTTGGACCAAGAGACCCAGTACTTC.

The chain has TRBV6-1 and TRBJ2-2; 7 bases fit TRBD2. Germline-derived CDR1 and CDR2 are MNHNS and SASEGT. V gave up 3 bases and J gave up 6 bases; unmatched junction bases: 7. CDR3 length: 15 amino acids. The CDR3 reads CASSDPRGSPGELFF. The CDR3 DNA follows: TGTGCCAGCAGTGATCCGCGGGGGTCCCCCGGGGAGCTGTTTTTT.

This chain joins TRBV11-3 and TRBJ2-2; 9 bases agree with TRBD1. J lost 7 bases, V lost 5 bases, and 11 bases had no gene match. Per the germline V gene, CDR1 is SGHNT and CDR2 is YENEEA. The CDR3 loop spans 16 amino acids. CDR3 in DNA: TGTGCCAGCAGCCCAATTACAGGGGGCGAGGGCGGGGAGCTGTTTTTT. Translated: CASSPITGGEGGELFF.

As concerns this clone: A much bigger clone sits one base away, suggesting this may be a read error. This chain links TRBV29-1 with TRBJ2-2; no clear D. The CDR3 contains 14 residues. Germline V lookup: CDR1 SQVTM, CDR2 ANQGSEA. CDR3 sequence reads: CSVAGKANAGELFF. The CDR3 DNA follows: TGCAGCGTTGCGGGCAAAGCGAACGCCGGGGAGCTGTTTTTT.

The CDR3 nucleotides are TGCGCCAGCGGGGAGGGAGTCTACGAGCAGTACTTC. It specifies CASGEGVYEQYF. The rearrangement joins TRBV5-1 to TRBJ2-7; 7 bases are a match to TRBD2. The CDR3 totals 12 residues. Unmatched junction bases numbered 4, after V lost 7 bases and J lost 3 bases. Germline V CDR1 and CDR2: SGHRS, YFSETQ.

The J gene is TRBJ2-1, the V gene TRBV7-9; 7 positions match TRBD1. The CDR3 totals 13 residues. V shed 2 bases, J shed 9 bases, and the junction held 4 bases outside the gene matches. Germline V CDR1 and CDR2: SEHNR, FQNEAQ (reference sequence). The CDR3 is CASSLRQGSEQFF. The CDR3 DNA is TGTGCCAGCAGCTTACGACAGGGTAGTGAGCAGTTCTTC. Supplemented by reference TRBV7-9 and TRBJ2-1, the full variable domain reads DTGVSQNPRHKITKRGQNVTFRCDPISEHNRLYWYRQTLGQGPEFLTYFQNEAQLEKSRLLSDRFSAERPKGSFSTLEIQRTEQGDSAMYLCASSLRQGSEQFFGPGTRLTVL.

The rearrangement uses TRBV7-8 and TRBJ2-2; D assignment may be TRBD1 or TRBD2 (6 bases each). This CDR3 contains 17 residues. Germline V CDR1 and CDR2: SGHVS, FQNEAQ. V was pared by 1 base and J by 4 bases, with 16 bases between. As DNA, the CDR3 is TGTGCCAGCAGCTTAGTCCCTCGGGGGCTACCCACCGGGGAGCTGTTTTTT. It yields the protein CASSLVPRGLPTGELFF.